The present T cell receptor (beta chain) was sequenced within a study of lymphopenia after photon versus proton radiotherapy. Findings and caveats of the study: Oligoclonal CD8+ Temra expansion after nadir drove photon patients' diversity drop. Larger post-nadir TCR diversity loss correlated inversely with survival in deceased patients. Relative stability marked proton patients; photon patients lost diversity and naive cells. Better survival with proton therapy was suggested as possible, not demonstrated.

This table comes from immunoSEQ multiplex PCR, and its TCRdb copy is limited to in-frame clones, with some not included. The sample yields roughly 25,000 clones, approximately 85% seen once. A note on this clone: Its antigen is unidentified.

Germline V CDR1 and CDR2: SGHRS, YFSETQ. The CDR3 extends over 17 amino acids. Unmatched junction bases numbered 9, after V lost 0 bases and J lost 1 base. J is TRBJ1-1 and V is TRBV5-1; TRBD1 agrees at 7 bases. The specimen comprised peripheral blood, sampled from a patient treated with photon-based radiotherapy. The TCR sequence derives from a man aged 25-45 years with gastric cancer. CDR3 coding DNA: TGCGCCAGCAGCTTGGTTCCATTGGGACAGTCGAACACTGAAGCTTTCTTT. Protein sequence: CASSLVPLGQSNTEAFF.